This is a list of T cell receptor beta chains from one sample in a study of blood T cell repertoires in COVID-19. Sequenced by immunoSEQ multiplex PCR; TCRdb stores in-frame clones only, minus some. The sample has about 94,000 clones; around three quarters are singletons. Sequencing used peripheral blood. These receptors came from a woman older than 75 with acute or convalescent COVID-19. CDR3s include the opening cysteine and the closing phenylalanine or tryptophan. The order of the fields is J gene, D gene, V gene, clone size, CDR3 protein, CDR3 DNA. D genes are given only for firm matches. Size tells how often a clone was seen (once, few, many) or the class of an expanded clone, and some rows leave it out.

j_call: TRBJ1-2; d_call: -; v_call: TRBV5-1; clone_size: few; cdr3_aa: CASSFNFGGYTF; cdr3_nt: TGCGCCAGCAGCTTTAACTTCGGTGGCTACACCTTC
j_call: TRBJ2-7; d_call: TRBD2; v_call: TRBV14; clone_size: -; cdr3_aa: CASSQVSSGSYEQYF; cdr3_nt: TGTGCCAGCAGCCAAGTTTCTAGCGGGAGCTACGAGCAGTACTTC
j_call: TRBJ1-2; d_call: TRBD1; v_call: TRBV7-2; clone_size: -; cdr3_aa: CASSPRGYYGYTF; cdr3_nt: TGTGCCAGCAGCCCCAGGGGGTACTATGGCTACACCTTC
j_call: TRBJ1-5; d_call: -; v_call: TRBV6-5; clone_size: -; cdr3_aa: CASSYSENQPQHF; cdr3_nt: TGTGCCAGCAGTTACAGTGAGAATCAGCCCCAGCATTTT
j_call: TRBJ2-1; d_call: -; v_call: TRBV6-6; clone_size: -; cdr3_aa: CASSWTAANEQFF; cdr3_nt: TGTGCCAGCAGTTGGACTGCGGCCAATGAGCAGTTCTTC
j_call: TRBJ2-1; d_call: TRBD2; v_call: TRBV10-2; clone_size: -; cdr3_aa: CASFPSGSYNEQFF; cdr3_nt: TGCGCCAGCTTTCCTAGCGGGAGCTACAATGAGCAGTTCTTC
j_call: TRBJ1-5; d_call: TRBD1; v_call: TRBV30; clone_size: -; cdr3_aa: CAWDDRGGIQPQHF; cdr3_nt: TGTGCCTGGGACGACAGGGGAGGTATTCAGCCCCAGCATTTT
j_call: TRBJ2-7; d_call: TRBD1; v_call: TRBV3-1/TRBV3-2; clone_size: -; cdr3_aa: CASSQKDRGAYEQYF; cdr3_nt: TGTGCCAGCAGCCAAAAGGACAGGGGGGCCTACGAGCAGTACTTC
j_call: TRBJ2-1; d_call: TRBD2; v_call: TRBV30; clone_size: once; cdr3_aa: CAWSGGLLYNEQFF; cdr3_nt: TGTGCCTGGAGTGGGGGACTATTGTACAATGAGCAGTTCTTC
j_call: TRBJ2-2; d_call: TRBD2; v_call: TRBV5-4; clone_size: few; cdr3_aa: CASSLGSGITGELFF; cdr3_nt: TGTGCCAGCAGCTTGGGTAGCGGGATCACCGGGGAGCTGTTTTTT
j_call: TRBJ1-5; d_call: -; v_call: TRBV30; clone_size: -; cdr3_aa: CAWSVVGEGQPQHF; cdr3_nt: TGTGCCTGGAGTGTCGTCGGGGAAGGTCAGCCCCAGCATTTT
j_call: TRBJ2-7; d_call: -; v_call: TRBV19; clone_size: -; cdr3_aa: CASSIVRGYEQYF; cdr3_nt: TGTGCCAGTAGTATAGTGCGGGGCTACGAGCAGTACTTC
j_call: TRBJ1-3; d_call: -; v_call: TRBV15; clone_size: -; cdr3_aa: CATSNPTSGGNTIYF; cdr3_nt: TGTGCCACCAGCAACCCCACCTCGGGAGGAAACACCATATATTTT